This paragraph covers one TCR beta chain sequence. Donors underwent one heparinised blood draw, around 100 mL on average. This sample was taken from a study of beta chain features in type 1 diabetes. Study-wide context: What patients shared with healthy donors was a similar profile of age, gender and cell yields.

CDR1 SQVTM and CDR2 ANQGSEA come from the germline V gene. The CDR3 runs to 14 residues. V lost 7 bases, J lost 8 bases, and 22 bases lay in between. The study reverse transcribed the entire isolated RNA, so it sequenced expressed TCRB transcripts. This table comes from immunoSEQ multiplex PCR, and its TCRdb copy is limited to in-frame clones, with some not included. This table has around 500,000 clones, about an eighth appearing once. Source material: naive CD4+ T cells from blood. The chain combines TRBV29-1 with TRBJ2-3, with D hard to call. The sequence derives from a young woman in good health. DNA for the CDR3: TGCAGCGCCTCGGTTGGCGGAGCCAGGCGTACGCAGTATTTT. It is translated as CSASVGGARRTQYF.